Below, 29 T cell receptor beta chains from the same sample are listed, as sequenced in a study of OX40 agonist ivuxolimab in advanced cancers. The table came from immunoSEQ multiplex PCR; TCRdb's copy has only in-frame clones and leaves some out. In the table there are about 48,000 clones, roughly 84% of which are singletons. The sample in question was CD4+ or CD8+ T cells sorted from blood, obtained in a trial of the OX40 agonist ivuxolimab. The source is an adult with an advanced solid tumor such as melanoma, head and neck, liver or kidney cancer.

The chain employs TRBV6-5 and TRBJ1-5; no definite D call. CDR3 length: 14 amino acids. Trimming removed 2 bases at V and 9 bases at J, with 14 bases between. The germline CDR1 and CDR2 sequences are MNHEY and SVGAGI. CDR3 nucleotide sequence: TGTGCCAGCAGTTACCCCGGAGACATTCGGCCCCAGCATTTT. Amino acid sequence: CASSYPGDIRPQHF.

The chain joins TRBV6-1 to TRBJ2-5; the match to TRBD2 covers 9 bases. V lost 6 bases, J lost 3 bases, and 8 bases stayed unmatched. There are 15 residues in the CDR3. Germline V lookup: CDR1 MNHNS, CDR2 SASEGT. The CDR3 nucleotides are TGTGCCAGCAGAGATAGCGGGGGAGCCGAAGAGACCCAGTACTTC. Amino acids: CASRDSGGAEETQYF.

The CDR3 sequence is CASSLTMGGELFF. CDR3 in DNA: TGTGCCAGCAGCCTCACTATGGGCGGGGAGCTGTTTTTT. The rearrangement links TRBV2 to TRBJ2-2; no clear D gene. Trimming took off 6 bases at V and 7 bases at J, with 12 bases between the two ends. The CDR3 length is 13 residues. Germline lookup yields CDR1 SNHLY and CDR2 FYNNEI.

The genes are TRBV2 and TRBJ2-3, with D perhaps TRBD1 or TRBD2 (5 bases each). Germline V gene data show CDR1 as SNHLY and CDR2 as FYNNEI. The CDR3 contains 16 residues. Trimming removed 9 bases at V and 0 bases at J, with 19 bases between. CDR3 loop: CARGTTGSLSTDTQYF. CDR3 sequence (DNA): TGTGCCAGAGGGACGACCGGTTCCCTCAGCACAGATACGCAGTATTTT. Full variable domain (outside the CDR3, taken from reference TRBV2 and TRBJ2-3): EPEVTQTPSHQVTQMGQEVILRCVPISNHLYFYWYRQILGQKVEFLVSFYNNEISEKSEIFDDQFSVERPDGSNFTLKIRSTKLEDSAMYFCARGTTGSLSTDTQYFGPGTRLTVL.

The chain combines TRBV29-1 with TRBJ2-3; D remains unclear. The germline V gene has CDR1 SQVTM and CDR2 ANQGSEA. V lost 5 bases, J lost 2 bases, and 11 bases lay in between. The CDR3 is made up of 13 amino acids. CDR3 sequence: CSVQWRNTDTQYF. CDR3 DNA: TGCAGCGTTCAGTGGCGGAACACAGATACGCAGTATTTT.

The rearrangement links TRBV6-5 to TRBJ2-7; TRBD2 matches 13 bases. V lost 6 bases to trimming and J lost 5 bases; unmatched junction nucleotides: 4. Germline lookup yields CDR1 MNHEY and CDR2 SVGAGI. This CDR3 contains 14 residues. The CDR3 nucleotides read TGTGCCAGCAGACGGACTAGCGGGAGTAACGAGCAGTACTTC. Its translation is CASRRTSGSNEQYF.

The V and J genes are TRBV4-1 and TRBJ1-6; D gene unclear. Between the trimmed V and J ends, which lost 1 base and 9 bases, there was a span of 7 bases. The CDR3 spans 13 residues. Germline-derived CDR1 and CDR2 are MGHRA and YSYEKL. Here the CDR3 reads CASSQVEVSPLHF. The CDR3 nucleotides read TGCGCCAGCAGCCAAGTGGAGGTTTCACCCCTCCACTTT.

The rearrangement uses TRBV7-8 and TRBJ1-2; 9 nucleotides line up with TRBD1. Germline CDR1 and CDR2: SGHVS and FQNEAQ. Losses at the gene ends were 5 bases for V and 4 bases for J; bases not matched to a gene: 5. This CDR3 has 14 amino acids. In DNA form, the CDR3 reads TGTGCCAGCAGCCTCGGGACAGGGACCTATGGCTACACCTTC. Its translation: CASSLGTGTYGYTF.

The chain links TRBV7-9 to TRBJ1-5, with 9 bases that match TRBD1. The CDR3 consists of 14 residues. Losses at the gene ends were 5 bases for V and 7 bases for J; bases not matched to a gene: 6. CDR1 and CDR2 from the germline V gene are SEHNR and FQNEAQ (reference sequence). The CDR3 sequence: CASSQQGAMQPQHF. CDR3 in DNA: TGTGCCAGCAGCCAACAGGGGGCTATGCAGCCCCAGCATTTT.

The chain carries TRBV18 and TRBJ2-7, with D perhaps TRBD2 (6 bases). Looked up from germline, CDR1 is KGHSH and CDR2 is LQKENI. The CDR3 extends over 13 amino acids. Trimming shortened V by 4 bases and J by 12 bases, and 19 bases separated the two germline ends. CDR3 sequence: CASSRSPGEAPYF. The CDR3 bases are TGTGCCAGCTCACGGAGCCCTGGGGAGGCCCCGTACTTC.

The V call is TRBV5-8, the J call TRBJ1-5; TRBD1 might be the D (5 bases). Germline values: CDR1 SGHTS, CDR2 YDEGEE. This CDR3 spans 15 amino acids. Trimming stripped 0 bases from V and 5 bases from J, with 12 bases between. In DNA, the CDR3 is TGTGCCAGCAGCTTGGGGGGCTGGGGGGATCAGCCCCAGCATTTT. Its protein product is CASSLGGWGDQPQHF.

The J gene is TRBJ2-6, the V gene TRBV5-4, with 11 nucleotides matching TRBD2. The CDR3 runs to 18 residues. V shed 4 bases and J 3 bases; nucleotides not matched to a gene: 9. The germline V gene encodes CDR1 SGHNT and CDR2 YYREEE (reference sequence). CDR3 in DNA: TGTGCCAGCAGCAGAGCTACTAGCGGGAGAAATGGGGCCAACGTCCTGACTTTC. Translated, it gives CASSRATSGRNGANVLTF. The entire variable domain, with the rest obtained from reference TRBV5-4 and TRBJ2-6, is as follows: ETGVTQSPTHLIKTRGQQVTLRCSSQSGHNTVSWYQQALGQGPQFIFQYYREEENGRGNFPPRFSGLQFPNYSSELNVNALELDDSALYLCASSRATSGRNGANVLTFGAGSRLTVL.

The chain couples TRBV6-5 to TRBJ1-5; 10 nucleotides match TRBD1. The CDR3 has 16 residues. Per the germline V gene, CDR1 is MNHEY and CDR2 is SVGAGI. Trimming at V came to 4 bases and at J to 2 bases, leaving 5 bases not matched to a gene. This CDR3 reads CASSLRTGGGNQPQHF. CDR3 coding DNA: TGTGCCAGCAGTTTACGGACAGGGGGTGGCAATCAGCCCCAGCATTTT.

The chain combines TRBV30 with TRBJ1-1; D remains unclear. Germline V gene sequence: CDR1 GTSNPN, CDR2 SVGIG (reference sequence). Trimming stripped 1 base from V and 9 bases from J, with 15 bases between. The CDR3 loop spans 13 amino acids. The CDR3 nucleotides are TGTGCCTGGAGTGCGACGGACCGACTGAAAGCTTTCTTT. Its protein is CAWSATDRLKAFF.

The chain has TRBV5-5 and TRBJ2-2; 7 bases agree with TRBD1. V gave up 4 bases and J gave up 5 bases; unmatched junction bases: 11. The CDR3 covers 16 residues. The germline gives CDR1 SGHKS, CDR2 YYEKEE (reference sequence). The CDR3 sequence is CASSAPGQVGTGELFF. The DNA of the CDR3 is TGTGCCAGCAGCGCGCCTGGACAGGTCGGGACCGGGGAGCTGTTTTTT.

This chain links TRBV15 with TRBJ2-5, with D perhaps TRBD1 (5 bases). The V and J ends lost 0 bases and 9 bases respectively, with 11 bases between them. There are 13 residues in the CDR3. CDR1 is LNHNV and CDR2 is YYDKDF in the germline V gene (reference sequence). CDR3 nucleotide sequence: TGTGCCACCAGCAGAGATCGACAGACCGCCCAGTACTTC. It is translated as CATSRDRQTAQYF.

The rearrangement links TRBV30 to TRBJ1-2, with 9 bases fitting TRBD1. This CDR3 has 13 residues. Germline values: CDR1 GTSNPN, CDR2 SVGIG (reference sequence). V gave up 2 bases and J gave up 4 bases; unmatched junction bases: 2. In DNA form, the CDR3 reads TGTGCCTGGAGTTCGGGACAGGGCTATGGCTACACCTTC. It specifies CAWSSGQGYGYTF.

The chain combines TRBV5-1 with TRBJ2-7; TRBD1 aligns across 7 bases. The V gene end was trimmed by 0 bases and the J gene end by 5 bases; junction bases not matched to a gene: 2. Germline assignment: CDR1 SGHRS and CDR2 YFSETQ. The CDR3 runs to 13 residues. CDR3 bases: TGCGCCAGCAGCTTGGGAGACAGGGACGAGCAGTACTTC. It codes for CASSLGDRDEQYF.

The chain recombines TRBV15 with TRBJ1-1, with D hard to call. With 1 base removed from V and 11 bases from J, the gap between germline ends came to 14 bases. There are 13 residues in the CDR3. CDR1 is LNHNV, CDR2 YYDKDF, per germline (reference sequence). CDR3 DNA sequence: TGTGCCACCAGCAGAGGCGGACCCTTATTGGCTTTCTTT. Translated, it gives CATSRGGPLLAFF.

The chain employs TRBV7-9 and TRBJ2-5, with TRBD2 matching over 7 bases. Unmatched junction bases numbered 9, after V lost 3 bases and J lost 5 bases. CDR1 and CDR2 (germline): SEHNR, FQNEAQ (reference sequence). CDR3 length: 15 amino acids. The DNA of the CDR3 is TGTGCCAGCAGCTTGGGCGAGCGGCGGGGGGAGACCCAGTACTTC. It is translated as CASSLGERRGETQYF.

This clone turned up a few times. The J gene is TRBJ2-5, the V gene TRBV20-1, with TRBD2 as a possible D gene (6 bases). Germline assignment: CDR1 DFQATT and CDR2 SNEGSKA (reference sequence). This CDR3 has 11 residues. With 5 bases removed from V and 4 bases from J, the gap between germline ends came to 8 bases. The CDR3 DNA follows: TGCAGTGCTTGGACTATAGAGACCCAGTACTTC. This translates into CSAWTIETQYF.

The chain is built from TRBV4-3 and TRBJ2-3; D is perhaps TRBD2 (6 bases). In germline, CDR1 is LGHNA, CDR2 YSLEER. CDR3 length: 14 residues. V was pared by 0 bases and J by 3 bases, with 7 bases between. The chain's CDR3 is CASSQELATDTQYF. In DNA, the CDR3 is TGCGCCAGCAGCCAAGAACTAGCAACAGATACGCAGTATTTT.

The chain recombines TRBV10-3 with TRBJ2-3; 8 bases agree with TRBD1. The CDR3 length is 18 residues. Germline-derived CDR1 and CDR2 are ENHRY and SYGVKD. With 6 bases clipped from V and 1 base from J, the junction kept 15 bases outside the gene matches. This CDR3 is CAISSYRSGQVGTDTQYF. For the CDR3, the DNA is TGTGCCATCAGCTCGTACCGGTCGGGACAGGTCGGCACAGATACGCAGTATTTT.

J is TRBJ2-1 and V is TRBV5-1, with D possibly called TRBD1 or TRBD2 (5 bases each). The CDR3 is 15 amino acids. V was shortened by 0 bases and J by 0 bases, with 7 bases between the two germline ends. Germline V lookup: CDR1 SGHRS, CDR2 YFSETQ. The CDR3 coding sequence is TGCGCCAGCAGCTTGGCAGGGACCTCCTACAATGAGCAGTTCTTC. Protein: CASSLAGTSYNEQFF.

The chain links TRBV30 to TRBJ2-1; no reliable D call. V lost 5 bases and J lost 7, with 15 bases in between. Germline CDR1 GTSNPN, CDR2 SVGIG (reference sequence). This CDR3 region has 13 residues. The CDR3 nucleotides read TGTGCCTGGTCTAGGATACAGTTGAATGAGCAGTTCTTC. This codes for CAWSRIQLNEQFF.

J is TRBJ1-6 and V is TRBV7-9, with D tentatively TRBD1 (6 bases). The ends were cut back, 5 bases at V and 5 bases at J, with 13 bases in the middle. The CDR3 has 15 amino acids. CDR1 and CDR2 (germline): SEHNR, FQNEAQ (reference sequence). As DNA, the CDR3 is TGTGCCAGCAGCCCCCCCGGGACACATAATTCACCCCTCCACTTT. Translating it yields CASSPPGTHNSPLHF. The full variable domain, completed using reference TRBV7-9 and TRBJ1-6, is DTGVSQNPRHKITKRGQNVTFRCDPISEHNRLYWYRQTLGQGPEFLTYFQNEAQLEKSRLLSDRFSAERPKGSFSTLEIQRTEQGDSAMYLCASSPPGTHNSPLHFGNGTRLTVT.

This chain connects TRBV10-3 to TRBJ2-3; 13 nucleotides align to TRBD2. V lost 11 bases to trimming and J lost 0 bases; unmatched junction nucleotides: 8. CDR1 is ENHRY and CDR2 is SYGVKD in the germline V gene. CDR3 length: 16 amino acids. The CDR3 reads CAALAGGAPSTDTQYF. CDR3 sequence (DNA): TGTGCCGCACTAGCGGGGGGGGCACCTAGCACAGATACGCAGTATTTT.

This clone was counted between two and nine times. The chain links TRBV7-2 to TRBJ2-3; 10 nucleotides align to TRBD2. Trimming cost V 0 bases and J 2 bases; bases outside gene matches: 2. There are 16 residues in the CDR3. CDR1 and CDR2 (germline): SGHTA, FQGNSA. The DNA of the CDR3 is TGTGCCAGCAGCTTAGCTAGCGGGGGGTACACAGATACGCAGTATTTT. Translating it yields CASSLASGGYTDTQYF.

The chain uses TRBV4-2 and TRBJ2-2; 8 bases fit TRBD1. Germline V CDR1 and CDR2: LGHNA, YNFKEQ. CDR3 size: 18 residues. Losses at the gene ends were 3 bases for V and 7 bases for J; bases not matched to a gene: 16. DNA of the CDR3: TGTGCCAGCAGCCACGAAAGGTCAGGGGGCCTTAAAGGCGGGGAGCTGTTTTTT. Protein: CASSHERSGGLKGGELFF.